Listed here is a single T cell receptor beta chain. What antigen it recognizes has not been identified. Per-base qualities were not stored, and no clone one base away is much larger. This specimen comes from a study of blood T cell repertoires in COVID-19 (dated by TCRdb to about 2020). Describing the broader study: Samples covering the acute and convalescent phases of COVID-19 were provided by collaborators in the United States, Italy and Spain. Deeply sampled blood TCRbeta repertoires from subjects exposed to, actively infected with, or recovered from COVID-19 were included in the dataset. Sample metadata almost always included a de-identified subject ID, COVID-19 status, age in years and sex. The repertoires were made available in a free public database intended to serve as a resource for research on the immune response to SARS-CoV-2. The samples were drawn from two sources: the first 160 participants of the ongoing ImmuneRACE study, and some 1,300 subjects contributed by 6 global collaborators. The prospective study material was composed of cDNA or gDNA derived from T cells, B-cell-depleted T cells, or PBMCs. Where available, HLA class I and class II types were taken from metadata supplied by the sample provider and were not determined by assay-based typing.

Between the V and J ends, shortened by 5 bases and 8 bases respectively, the junction contains 9 bases. The CDR3 goes from the cysteine to the phenylalanine over 12 residues. Only the CDR3 part of the read is kept: 36 bases, read in frame from the first base. CDR1 and CDR2, looked up from the germline V gene (reference sequence), are LNHDA and SQIVND. TCRbeta CDR3 regions were amplified from genomic DNA by means of the immunoSEQ Assay, a bias-controlled multiplex PCR. In the original analysis: The number of nucleated cells in each sample was estimated by amplification of reference gene primers within the assay. To quantify the absolute abundance of each unique TCRbeta CDR3 rearrangement, sequence reads were collapsed and filtered. For each sample, productive Simpson clonality was calculated as the square root of Simpson's diversity index over productive rearrangements. TCRdb obtained this table from immuneACCESS and retained in-frame rearrangements with V and J assigned. These tables miss some clones; where compared with another copy, unresolved V genes account for less than half of the shortfall, and the remainder is unexplained. V and J calls plus clone size are reproduced from that table; the DNA served to infer D and trimming. This sample is represented by about 310,000 clones; about 90% of them were singletons. The ten largest clones add up to around 0.98% of the sample.

On the study overall, not on this receptor specifically: Clinical and demographic metadata were provided uncurated, with the amount varying by source and participant.

One collaborating source in Seattle enrolled patients during active infection and followed them longitudinally through the course of disease. The collaborating institutions used their own protocols to collect whole blood in K2EDTA tubes. For TCRbeta analysis, collaborator samples were shipped as frozen whole blood, as isolated PBMCs, or as DNA extracted from either sample type. The receptor was isolated from a middle-aged woman with COVID-19, enrolled during active disease. Sequenced input: peripheral blood. This chain is built from TRBV19 and TRBJ2-2; the D region possibly corresponds to TRBD2 (5 bases align). The CDR3 amino acid sequence is: CASSEGAGELFF. The DNA sequence follows: TGTGCCAGTAGTGAGGGCGCTGGGGAGCTGTTTTTT.